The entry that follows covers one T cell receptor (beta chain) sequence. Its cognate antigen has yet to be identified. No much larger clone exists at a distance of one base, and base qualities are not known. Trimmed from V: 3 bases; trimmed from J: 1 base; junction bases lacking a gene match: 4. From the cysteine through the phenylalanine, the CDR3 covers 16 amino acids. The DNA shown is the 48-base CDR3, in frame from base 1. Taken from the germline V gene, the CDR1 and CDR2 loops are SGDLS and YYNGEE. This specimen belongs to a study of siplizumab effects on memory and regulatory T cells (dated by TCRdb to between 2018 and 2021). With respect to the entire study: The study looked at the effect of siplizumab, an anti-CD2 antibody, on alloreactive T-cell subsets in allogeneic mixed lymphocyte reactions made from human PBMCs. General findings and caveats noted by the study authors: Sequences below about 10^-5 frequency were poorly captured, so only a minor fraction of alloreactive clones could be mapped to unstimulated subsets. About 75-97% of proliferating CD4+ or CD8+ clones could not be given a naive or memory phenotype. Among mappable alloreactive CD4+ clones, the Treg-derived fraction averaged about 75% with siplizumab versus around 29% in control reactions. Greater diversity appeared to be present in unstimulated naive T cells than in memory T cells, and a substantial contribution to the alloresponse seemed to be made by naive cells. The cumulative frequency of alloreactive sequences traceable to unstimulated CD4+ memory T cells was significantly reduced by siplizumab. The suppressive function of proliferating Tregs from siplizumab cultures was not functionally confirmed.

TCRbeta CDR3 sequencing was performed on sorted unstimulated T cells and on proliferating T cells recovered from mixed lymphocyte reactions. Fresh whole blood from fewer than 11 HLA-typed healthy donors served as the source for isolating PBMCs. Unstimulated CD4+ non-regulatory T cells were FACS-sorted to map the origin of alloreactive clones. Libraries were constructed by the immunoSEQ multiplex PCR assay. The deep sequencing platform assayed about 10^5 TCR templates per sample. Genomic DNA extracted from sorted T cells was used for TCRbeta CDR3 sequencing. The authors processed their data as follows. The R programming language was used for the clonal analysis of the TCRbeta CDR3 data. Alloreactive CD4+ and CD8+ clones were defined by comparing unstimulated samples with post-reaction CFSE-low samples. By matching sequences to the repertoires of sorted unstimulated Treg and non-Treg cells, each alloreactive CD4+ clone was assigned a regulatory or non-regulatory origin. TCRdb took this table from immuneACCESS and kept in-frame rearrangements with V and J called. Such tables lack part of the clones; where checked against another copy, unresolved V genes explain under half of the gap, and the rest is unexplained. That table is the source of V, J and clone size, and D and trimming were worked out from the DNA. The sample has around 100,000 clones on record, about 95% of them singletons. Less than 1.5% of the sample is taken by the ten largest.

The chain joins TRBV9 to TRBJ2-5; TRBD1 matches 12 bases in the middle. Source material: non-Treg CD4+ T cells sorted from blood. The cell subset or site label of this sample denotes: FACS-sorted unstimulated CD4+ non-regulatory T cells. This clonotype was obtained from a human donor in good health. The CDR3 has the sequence CASSDGTGGIQETQYF. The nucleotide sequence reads TGTGCCAGCAGCGACGGGACAGGGGGCATCCAAGAGACCCAGTACTTC. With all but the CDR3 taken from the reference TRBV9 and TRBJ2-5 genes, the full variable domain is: DSGVTQTPKHLITATGQRVTLRCSPRSGDLSVYWYQQSLDQGLQFLIQYYNGEERAKGNILERFSAQQFPDLHSELNLSSLELGDSALYFCASSDGTGGIQETQYFGPGTRLLVL.